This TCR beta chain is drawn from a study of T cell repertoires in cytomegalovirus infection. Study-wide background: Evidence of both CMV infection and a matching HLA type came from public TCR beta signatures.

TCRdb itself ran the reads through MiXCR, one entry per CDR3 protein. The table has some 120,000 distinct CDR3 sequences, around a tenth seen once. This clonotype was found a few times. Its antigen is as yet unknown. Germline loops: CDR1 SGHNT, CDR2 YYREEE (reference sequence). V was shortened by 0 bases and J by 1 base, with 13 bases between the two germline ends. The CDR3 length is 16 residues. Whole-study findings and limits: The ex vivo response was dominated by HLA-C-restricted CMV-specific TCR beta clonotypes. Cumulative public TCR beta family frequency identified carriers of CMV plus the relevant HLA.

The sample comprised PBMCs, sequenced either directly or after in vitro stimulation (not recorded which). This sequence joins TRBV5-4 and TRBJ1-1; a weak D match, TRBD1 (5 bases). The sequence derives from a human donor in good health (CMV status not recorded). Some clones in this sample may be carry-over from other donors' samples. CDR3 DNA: TGTGCCAGCAGCTTGGAAGGGGCCAGAGGGAACACTGAAGCTTTCTTT. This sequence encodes CASSLEGARGNTEAFF.